These 27 T cell receptor beta chains originate from one sample sequenced in a study of blood T cells in healthy people across ages. A second PCR of 7 to 11 cycles used a sample-barcoded 5' primer and a J-beta primer mix. TCRdb re-derived calls from the 5' RACE reads in MiXCR, one entry per CDR3 protein. The sample shows about 1.4 million distinct CDR3 sequences, almost 60% of them seen only once. The source material was blood. The receptors stem from a man younger than 35 in good health.

The chain couples TRBV5-6 to TRBJ1-1, with D possibly being TRBD1 (5 bases). There are 14 residues in the CDR3. V lost 5 bases and J 2 bases, leaving 13 bases between the germline ends. Per the germline V gene, CDR1 is SGHDT and CDR2 is YYEEEE. CDR3 bases: TGTGCCAGCAGAAAGGAAGGGGTTAACACTGAAGCTTTCTTT. It is translated as CASRKEGVNTEAFF.

Note on this clonotype: Mismatch with germline at one junction end may stem from a read error. The chain joins TRBV7-9 to TRBJ2-1, with a weak D call TRBD2 (6 bases). This CDR3 spans 15 amino acids. In germline, CDR1 is SEHNR, CDR2 FQNEAQ (reference sequence). The CDR3 DNA sequence: TGTGCCAGCAGATACCGGGGAGGATTTTTAAATGAGCAGTTTTTC. It encodes CASRYRGGFLNEQFF.

The gene calls are TRBV7-2 and TRBJ2-2; D is tentatively TRBD1 or TRBD2 (6 bases each). Germline lookup yields CDR1 SGHTA and CDR2 FQGNSA. V lost 2 bases, J lost 4 bases, and 11 bases lay in between. The CDR3 loop spans 15 amino acids. This CDR3 is CASSLIGGGTGELFF. The CDR3 nucleotides read TGTGCCAGCAGCTTAATCGGAGGGGGCACCGGGGAGCTGTTTTTT.

This rearrangement joins TRBV6-2 or TRBV6-3 to TRBJ1-5; maybe TRBD1 (6 bases). This CDR3 contains 15 residues. Germline loops: CDR1 MNHEY, CDR2 SVGEGT. The germline V and J ends were trimmed by 10 bases and 0 bases, with 16 bases remaining between them. CDR3 residues: CATTRQAYSNQPQHF. The CDR3 coding sequence is TGTGCCACCACGAGACAGGCCTATAGCAATCAGCCCCAGCATTTT.

The CDR3 is CASSYVGGLETQYF. CDR3 coding DNA: TGTGCCAGCAGTTATGTAGGGGGGCTGGAGACCCAGTACTTC. The V gene is TRBV12-3 or TRBV12-4, the J gene TRBJ2-5; perhaps D is TRBD1 or TRBD2 (6 bases each). Trimming removed 4 bases at V and 5 bases at J, with 14 bases between. The CDR3 is 14 residues long.

This chain uses TRBV5-4 with TRBJ2-1; TRBD1 or TRBD2 may be the D gene (5 bases each). The CDR3 contains 15 residues. V shed 0 bases and J shed 6 bases, with 13 bases lying between them. CDR1 and CDR2 from the germline V gene are SGHNT and YYREEE (reference sequence). The DNA for the CDR3 is TGTGCCAGCAGCTTGGAGGCGGGTGGGGGCAATGAGCAGTTCTTC. Protein sequence: CASSLEAGGGNEQFF.

The rearrangement uses TRBV12-3 or TRBV12-4 and TRBJ2-7; 7 bases are a match to TRBD1. The CDR3 loop spans 17 amino acids. V lost 1 base and J lost 0; bases outside the gene matches: 9. CDR3: CASSLGVPGTDSYEQYF. The DNA for the CDR3 is TGTGCCAGCAGTTTAGGGGTTCCGGGGACAGACTCCTACGAGCAGTACTTC.

The chain links TRBV14 to TRBJ1-1; unclear D gene. Germline CDR1 is SGHDN and CDR2 is FVKESK. V was pared by 3 bases and J by 11 bases, with 10 bases between. The CDR3 spans 11 residues. DNA of the CDR3: TGTGCCAGCAGCCATCCCCAATGGGCTTTCTTT. This translates into CASSHPQWAFF. The variable domain in full, with the rest retrieved from reference TRBV14 and TRBJ1-1, is EAGVTQFPSHSVIEKGQTVTLRCDPISGHDNLYWYRRVMGKEIKFLLHFVKESKQDESGMPNNRFLAERTGGTYSTLKVQPAELEDSGVYFCASSHPQWAFFGQGTRLTVV.

This clonotype was detected only once. This chain joins TRBV15 and TRBJ1-4; a possible D gene is TRBD1 (6 bases). The CDR3 loop spans 14 amino acids. Deletions cut 5 bases from V and 10 bases from J, with 17 bases between. The germline gives CDR1 LNHNV, CDR2 YYDKDF (reference sequence). The DNA for the CDR3 is TGTGCCACCAGCCCCGGAGAGGGGGGGGGAAAACTGTTTTTT. Amino acid sequence: CATSPGEGGGKLFF. The whole variable domain, remainder taken from reference TRBV15 and TRBJ1-4, is DAMVIQNPRYQVTQFGKPVTLSCSQTLNHNVMYWYQQKSSQAPKLLFHYYDKDFNNEADTPDNFQSRRPNTSFCFLDIRSPGLGDTAMYLCATSPGEGGGKLFFGSGTQLSVL.

The sample holds a few counts of this clonotype. The gene calls are TRBV2 and TRBJ1-1; D possibly corresponds to TRBD1 (5 bases). CDR1 and CDR2 from the germline V gene are SNHLY and FYNNEI. Trimming pared 4 bases from V and 4 bases from J, leaving 7 bases between. The CDR3 consists of 12 residues. DNA of the CDR3: TGTGCCAGCAGTGGGGGCACCACTGAAGCTTTCTTT. Its protein product is CASSGGTTEAFF.

This clonotype was observed once. The chain employs TRBV6-5 and TRBJ1-2, with no clear D. The CDR3 runs to 12 residues. In germline, CDR1 is MNHEY, CDR2 SVGAGI. The CDR3 here is CATGRANYGYTF. DNA for the CDR3: TGTGCTACGGGCCGGGCAAACTATGGCTACACCTTC.

CDR3 nucleotides: TGTGCCAGCAGCCTAGCGTCCGGGGTTTCGGACATTCAGTACTTC. This codes for CASSLASGVSDIQYF. This chain uses TRBV4-2 with TRBJ2-4; perhaps TRBD2 as D (5 bases). Germline lookup yields CDR1 LGHNA and CDR2 YNFKEQ. The V end was cut by 4 bases, the J end by 8 bases, with 18 bases between. The CDR3 contains 15 residues.

The chain has TRBV6-1 and TRBJ2-7, with 9 nucleotides matching TRBD1. CDR3 length equals 16 residues. V lost 1 base to trimming and J lost 3 bases; unmatched junction nucleotides: 7. CDR1 and CDR2 from the germline V gene are MNHNS and SASEGT. The CDR3 loop is CASSEVWDRALYEQYF. The CDR3 DNA is TGTGCCAGCAGTGAAGTCTGGGACAGGGCCCTCTACGAGCAGTACTTC.

Note on this clonotype: Relative to the germline gene, one junction end is altered; a read error may explain this. The chain recombines TRBV12-3 or TRBV12-4 with TRBJ2-3; D possibly uses TRBD1 or TRBD2 (5 bases each). CDR3 length equals 13 residues. This chain's CDR3 is CTSSRDHTDTQYF. CDR3 coding DNA: TGTACCAGCAGTCGGGACCACACAGATACGCAGTATTTT.

The V call is TRBV29-1, the J call TRBJ1-1; 7 bases map to TRBD1. The length of the CDR3 is 13 residues. The germline CDR1 and CDR2 sequences are SQVTM and ANQGSEA. The J segment lost 0 bases and the V segment lost 5 bases, leaving 3 bases of the junction unmatched. The CDR3 is CSVPGQMNTEAFF. The CDR3 DNA reads TGCAGCGTTCCGGGACAGATGAACACTGAAGCTTTCTTT.

The chain uses TRBV20-1 and TRBJ2-7; D not certain. The V end was cut by 3 bases, the J end by 0 bases, with 9 bases between. CDR1 is DFQATT and CDR2 is SNEGSKA in the germline V gene (reference sequence). The CDR3 runs to 13 residues. CDR3 sequence (DNA): TGCAGTGCTAGTCTCAGGAACTCCTACGAGCAGTACTTC. Its translation: CSASLRNSYEQYF.

The chain has TRBV4-3 and TRBJ2-4; 12 bases line up with TRBD2. Germline V gene sequence: CDR1 LGHNA, CDR2 YSLEER. The V and J ends lost 11 bases and 13 bases, in that order; junction bases with no gene match: 12. This CDR3 has 13 amino acids. Here the CDR3 reads CAGLAGKLREQYF. In DNA, the CDR3 is TGCGCCGGACTAGCGGGGAAGCTACGGGAGCAGTACTTC.

This clonotype occurred a few times. The rearrangement links TRBV29-1 to TRBJ2-7; TRBD2 aligns across 11 bases. The trim removed 3 bases at V and 3 bases at J, leaving 4 bases unmatched. Germline values: CDR1 SQVTM, CDR2 ANQGSEA. The CDR3 is 14 residues long. The CDR3 sequence is CSVDGTSGGYEQYF. CDR3 bases: TGCAGCGTTGATGGGACTAGCGGAGGCTACGAGCAGTACTTC.

Written as DNA, the CDR3 is TGTGCCAGCAGCCAGGACGGCCGCTATGGCTACACCTTC. It specifies CASSQDGRYGYTF. This chain links TRBV5-4 with TRBJ1-2; D is undetermined. CDR3 length: 13 amino acids. Germline V gives CDR1 SGHNT, CDR2 YYREEE (reference sequence). The V end lost 4 bases, the J end lost 4 bases, and 11 bases lay between the germline ends.

The rearrangement links TRBV29-1 to TRBJ2-2, with D unclear. This CDR3 has 13 residues. CDR1 and CDR2 (germline): SQVTM, ANQGSEA. With 3 bases removed from V and 4 bases from J, the gap between germline ends came to 9 bases. CDR3 coding DNA: TGCAGCGTTGACCAGACCCTCACCGGGGAGCTGTTTTTT. Protein product: CSVDQTLTGELFF.

This chain links TRBV12-3 or TRBV12-4 with TRBJ2-1; 7 bases agree with TRBD2. This CDR3 spans 12 amino acids. V lost 2 bases to trimming and J lost 15 bases; unmatched junction nucleotides: 7. CDR3 sequence reads: CASSLSGARTFF. The CDR3 DNA reads TGTGCCAGCAGTTTAAGCGGGGCCCGTACGTTCTTC.

V gene TRBV25-1 combines with J gene TRBJ2-7, with 9 bases fitting TRBD1. The CDR3 runs 14 residues. The V segment lost 5 bases and the J segment 5 bases; nucleotides outside the gene matches: 7. Germline CDR1 is MGHDK and CDR2 is SYGVNS. The CDR3 is CASSTPGTGNEQYF. The CDR3 DNA reads TGTGCCAGCAGTACTCCCGGGACAGGGAACGAGCAGTACTTC.

CDR3 region: CASSPLADTGELFF. Here the CDR3 DNA reads TGTGCCAGCAGCCCCCTAGCGGACACCGGGGAGCTGTTTTTT. The chain recombines TRBV6-2 or TRBV6-3 with TRBJ2-2, with 7 bases that match TRBD2. Germline loops: CDR1 MNHEY, CDR2 SVGEGT. V lost 6 bases and J lost 3; bases outside the gene matches: 4. The CDR3 runs 14 residues.

The chain uses TRBV20-1 and TRBJ1-4; unclear D gene. Per germline, CDR1 DFQATT and CDR2 SNEGSKA (reference sequence). The germline V and J ends were trimmed by 1 base and 4 bases, with 10 bases remaining between them. The CDR3 totals 14 residues. The CDR3 loop reads CSARARHSNEKLFF. DNA of the CDR3: TGCAGTGCTAGAGCACGACACAGTAATGAAAAACTGTTTTTT.

For this clonotype: An end of the junction differs from the germline gene, which may be a read error. V gene TRBV25-1 combines with J gene TRBJ2-5; a possible D gene is TRBD1 (6 bases). This CDR3 is 15 amino acids long. CDR1 and CDR2 from the germline V gene are MGHDK and SYGVNS. The CDR3 reads CTSGDGQGTYNEQYF. In DNA form, the CDR3 reads TGTACCAGCGGTGATGGTCAGGGGACCTACAATGAGCAGTACTTC.

This clonotype was picked up a small number of times. The chain uses TRBV11-2 and TRBJ2-1, with 9 nucleotides matching TRBD2. CDR1 and CDR2 (germline): SGHAT, FQNNGV. V was pared by 2 bases and J by 7 bases, with 6 bases of the junction left unmatched. The CDR3 totals 15 residues. CDR3 sequence (DNA): TGTGCCAGCAGCTTACAGGCGGGAGGGCCAAATGAGCAGTTCTTC. Encoded protein: CASSLQAGGPNEQFF.

This clonotype showed up just a few times. V and J are TRBV10-3 and TRBJ1-1; 7 nucleotides align to TRBD1. The V segment lost 11 bases and the J segment 1 base; nucleotides outside the gene matches: 7. Germline lookup yields CDR1 ENHRY and CDR2 SYGVKD. The CDR3 totals 13 residues. This chain's CDR3 is CALARDRNTEAFF. In nucleotides, the CDR3 is TGTGCCCTCGCTCGGGACAGGAACACTGAAGCTTTCTTT.